Listed below are T cell receptor beta chains from one sample, sequenced in a study of blood T cell repertoires in COVID-19. Assay used: immunoSEQ multiplex PCR; TCRdb lists only in-frame clones, some missing. The top ten clones hold 3.1% of a sample with around 46,000 clones, around 83% of them seen once. Source material: PBMCs or T cells enriched from blood (not recorded which). The receptor source for this set is a woman aged 50 to 65 who had recovered from COVID-19. Each CDR3 is given with its conserved first and last residue. A D gene is named only where the DNA matches it firmly. Size values are once, few and many counts, or a class for expanded clones, and some rows have none.

D: NA; J: TRBJ1-1; V: TRBV11-2; size: few; DNA: TGTGCCAGCAGCCCTCAACAGACAGCTTACACTGAAGCTTTCTTT; CDR3: CASSPQQTAYTEAFF
D: NA; J: TRBJ1-4; V: TRBV7-2; size: NA; DNA: TGTGCCAGCAGCCCCGGCGGGTTCTCTAATGAAAAACTGTTTTTT; CDR3: CASSPGGFSNEKLFF
D: NA; J: TRBJ2-7; V: TRBV7-2; size: NA; DNA: TGTGCCAGCAGCTCCGAGCGTCTAGCAGCCGAGCAGTACTTC; CDR3: CASSSERLAAEQYF
D: NA; J: TRBJ1-5; V: TRBV12-3/TRBV12-4; size: NA; DNA: TGTGCCAGCAGTTTAGCGCAGGGTCAGCCCCAGCATTTT; CDR3: CASSLAQGQPQHF
D: TRBD1; J: TRBJ2-2; V: TRBV7-6; size: NA; DNA: TGTGCCAGCAGCCTCAATCCGGGACAGGGTGTGGGAGGTGCCGGGGAGCTGTTTTTT; CDR3: CASSLNPGQGVGGAGELFF
D: TRBD2; J: TRBJ2-7; V: TRBV6-6; size: NA; DNA: TGTGCCAGCATTCAAGCGGGAGAAGGTTCCTACGAGCAGTACTTC; CDR3: CASIQAGEGSYEQYF
D: NA; J: TRBJ1-3; V: TRBV7-2; size: few; DNA: TGTGCCAGCAGCTTGATCGGAGCCAGCCTCGGAAACACCATATATTTT; CDR3: CASSLIGASLGNTIYF
D: TRBD2; J: TRBJ2-5; V: TRBV7-7; size: NA; DNA: TGTGCTAGCAGCTTAGGAGGGACTAGCGGGAGAGAGACCCAGTACTTC; CDR3: CASSLGGTSGRETQYF
D: TRBD2; J: TRBJ2-2; V: TRBV4-2; size: NA; DNA: TGTGCCAGCAGCCAAGATCCTCCTAGCGGGAGGGGGTCGACCGGGGAGCTGTTTTTT; CDR3: CASSQDPPSGRGSTGELFF
D: NA; J: TRBJ1-1; V: TRBV7-2; size: NA; DNA: TGTGCCAGCAGCTTAACTATGACCACTGAAGCTTTCTTT; CDR3: CASSLTMTTEAFF
D: NA; J: TRBJ2-6; V: TRBV19; size: NA; DNA: TGTGCCAGTAGTATCGGAGGAACCTCTGGGGCCAACGTCCTGACTTTC; CDR3: CASSIGGTSGANVLTF
D: TRBD2; J: TRBJ2-7; V: TRBV5-4; size: NA; DNA: TGTGCCAGCAGCTTCTTTAGCGGGGCCTACGAGCAGTACTTC; CDR3: CASSFFSGAYEQYF
D: NA; J: TRBJ2-3; V: TRBV29-1; size: NA; DNA: TGCAGCGTTGTTCCAGGGATGACAGATACGCAGTATTTT; CDR3: CSVVPGMTDTQYF
D: TRBD1; J: TRBJ1-1; V: TRBV27; size: NA; DNA: TGTGCCAGCAGTTCCGCGGGACAGGGAGGTGAAGCTTTCTTT; CDR3: CASSSAGQGGEAFF
D: NA; J: TRBJ1-5; V: TRBV6-2/TRBV6-3; size: once; DNA: TGTGCCAGCAGTTCCTATAGGACAAGCAATCAGCCCCAGCATTTT; CDR3: CASSSYRTSNQPQHF
D: TRBD1; J: TRBJ2-1; V: TRBV6-6; size: NA; DNA: TGTGCCAGCAGCCTCGGACAGGGTGGCAATGAGCAGTTCTTC; CDR3: CASSLGQGGNEQFF
D: NA; J: TRBJ1-2; V: TRBV6-5; size: NA; DNA: TGTGCCAGCAGTTACCAGAAAGGGGCTAGCTATGGCTACACCTTC; CDR3: CASSYQKGASYGYTF
D: TRBD2; J: TRBJ2-1; V: TRBV25-1; size: NA; DNA: TGTGCCAGCAGTGGTCTAGCGGGAGGATGGGAGTACAATGAGCAGTTCTTC; CDR3: CASSGLAGGWEYNEQFF
D: NA; J: TRBJ2-7; V: TRBV5-1; size: NA; DNA: TGCGCCAGCACCCCCCGGACAGCCAGCTCCTACGAGCAGTACTTC; CDR3: CASTPRTASSYEQYF
D: TRBD1; J: TRBJ2-7; V: TRBV6-2/TRBV6-3; size: NA; DNA: TGTGCCAGCAGTAAGCGGACAGGGGGGGCCTACGAGCAGTACTTC; CDR3: CASSKRTGGAYEQYF
D: NA; J: TRBJ1-1; V: TRBV28; size: NA; DNA: TGTGCCAGCAGCTTGGGCCGAATTGACAGCTTGAACACTGAAGCTTTCTTT; CDR3: CASSLGRIDSLNTEAFF
D: NA; J: TRBJ1-2; V: TRBV19; size: NA; DNA: TGTGCCAGTAGTATTTTTACAGCCAGGGATGGCTACACCTTC; CDR3: CASSIFTARDGYTF
D: NA; J: TRBJ2-5; V: TRBV4-1; size: NA; DNA: TGCGCCAGCAGCCAAACAGGTGCTGGGTGGGCCCAGTACTTC; CDR3: CASSQTGAGWAQYF
D: NA; J: TRBJ1-6; V: TRBV18; size: medium-sized; DNA: TGTGCCACCAAATACAGGGACCTTTCACCCCTCCACTTT; CDR3: CATKYRDLSPLHF
D: TRBD1; J: TRBJ1-5; V: TRBV28; size: NA; DNA: TGTGCCAGCAGTCGATATTACTCCGGGACAGGGGGCGATCAGCCCCAGCATTTT; CDR3: CASSRYYSGTGGDQPQHF
D: TRBD1; J: TRBJ1-1; V: TRBV9; size: NA; DNA: TGTGCCAGCAGCGTAGGGTTCGGGGACAGATATCCCGAAGCTTTCTTT; CDR3: CASSVGFGDRYPEAFF
D: TRBD2; J: TRBJ2-2; V: TRBV28; size: NA; DNA: TGTGCCAGCAGTCACGGGAGGGCGGTCACCGGGGAGCTGTTTTTT; CDR3: CASSHGRAVTGELFF
D: NA; J: TRBJ2-1; V: TRBV10-3; size: NA; DNA: TGTGCCATCAACCAAGGGGGGGTGACCTACAATGAGCAGTTCTTC; CDR3: CAINQGGVTYNEQFF
D: TRBD2; J: TRBJ2-1; V: TRBV18; size: NA; DNA: TGTGCCAGCTCACCAAGCGGGGGGTCCAATGAGCAGTTCTTC; CDR3: CASSPSGGSNEQFF
D: TRBD1; J: TRBJ2-1; V: TRBV5-1; size: NA; DNA: TGCGCCAGCAGCTTGGCCCCTCGACAGGGTTACAATGAGCAGTTCTTC; CDR3: CASSLAPRQGYNEQFF
D: TRBD2; J: TRBJ2-5; V: TRBV7-2; size: NA; DNA: TGTGCCAGCAGCTTAGCAGGCTTAGCGGGAGCCCCAGAGACCCAGTACTTC; CDR3: CASSLAGLAGAPETQYF
D: NA; J: TRBJ2-3; V: TRBV24-1; size: NA; DNA: TGTGCCACCAGCGTACTGGATACGCAGTATTTT; CDR3: CATSVLDTQYF
D: NA; J: TRBJ2-3; V: TRBV19; size: NA; DNA: TGTGCCAGTAGTACTCTCGGGGATCCCACAGATACGCAGTATTTT; CDR3: CASSTLGDPTDTQYF
D: TRBD1; J: TRBJ2-1; V: TRBV19; size: NA; DNA: TGTGCCAGTAGGATTTACTCCGGGACAGGGGGCTCTGAGCAGTTCTTC; CDR3: CASRIYSGTGGSEQFF
D: TRBD1; J: TRBJ1-6; V: TRBV27; size: few; DNA: TGTGCCAGCAGTTTATCCAAAAACCTCAAAAACGGGACAGGAATACCCTCCTATAATTCACCCCTCCACTTT; CDR3: CASSLSKNLKNGTGIPSYNSPLHF
D: NA; J: TRBJ1-4; V: TRBV7-8; size: NA; DNA: TGTGCCAGCAGTGCACGACAGCAGGCAACTAATGAAAAACTGTTTTTT; CDR3: CASSARQQATNEKLFF
D: NA; J: TRBJ2-2; V: TRBV6-6; size: NA; DNA: TGTGCCAGCAGTTACCCGCGAAACGGGGAGCTGTTTTTT; CDR3: CASSYPRNGELFF
D: NA; J: TRBJ1-1; V: TRBV5-1; size: NA; DNA: TGCGCCAGCAGCTTGCTGAATCTGGGCATGAACACTGAAGCTTTCTTT; CDR3: CASSLLNLGMNTEAFF
D: NA; J: TRBJ1-5; V: TRBV27; size: NA; DNA: TGTGCCAGCACAGCAAGTTCAGGGTTGGGCAATCAGCCCCAGCATTTT; CDR3: CASTASSGLGNQPQHF
D: TRBD1; J: TRBJ1-5; V: TRBV19; size: NA; DNA: TGTGCCAGCCAGGGGGCGGACGGCAATCAGCCCCAGCATTTT; CDR3: CASQGADGNQPQHF
D: NA; J: TRBJ2-5; V: TRBV28; size: few; DNA: TGTGCCAGCAGTTTAGCCCTCCACTCTCAAGAGACCCAGTACTTC; CDR3: CASSLALHSQETQYF
D: NA; J: TRBJ2-3; V: TRBV7-9; size: NA; DNA: TGTGCCAGCAGCCCCCGCGGGGGCGTGACAGATACGCAGTATTTT; CDR3: CASSPRGGVTDTQYF
D: NA; J: TRBJ1-1; V: TRBV10-3; size: NA; DNA: TGTGCCATCAGTGATACAGCAAACACTGAAGCTTTCTTT; CDR3: CAISDTANTEAFF
D: NA; J: TRBJ2-3; V: TRBV6-1; size: NA; DNA: TGTGCCAGCAGTGAAGCGCTAGCACCCAACACAGATACGCAGTATTTT; CDR3: CASSEALAPNTDTQYF
D: NA; J: TRBJ1-1; V: TRBV12-3/TRBV12-4; size: NA; DNA: TGTGCCAGCAGCTCCTTGGGGGGCACTGAAGCTTTCTTT; CDR3: CASSSLGGTEAFF
D: TRBD1; J: TRBJ2-5; V: TRBV19; size: NA; DNA: TGTGCCAGTAGTTCACAGGGGGCGACCGAGACCCAGTACTTC; CDR3: CASSSQGATETQYF
D: TRBD1; J: TRBJ2-1; V: TRBV6-2/TRBV6-3; size: once; DNA: TGTGCCAGCAGTTACTCGAACGGACAGGGGAAGGCCTACAATGAGCAGTTCTTC; CDR3: CASSYSNGQGKAYNEQFF
D: TRBD2; J: TRBJ2-1; V: TRBV11-2; size: NA; DNA: TGTGCCAGCAGCCTAGCTAGCGGGGGGGCGTATGAGCAGTTCTTC; CDR3: CASSLASGGAYEQFF
D: NA; J: TRBJ1-5; V: TRBV7-2; size: once; DNA: TGTGCCAGCAGCGGACAGACAACGACGAATCAGCCCCAGCATTTT; CDR3: CASSGQTTTNQPQHF
D: TRBD2; J: TRBJ2-7; V: TRBV10-1; size: few; DNA: TGCGCCAGCAGCGCCGGGACTAGCGGCTACGAGCAGTACTTC; CDR3: CASSAGTSGYEQYF
D: NA; J: TRBJ2-7; V: TRBV11-1; size: NA; DNA: TGTGCCAGCAGAGTTAGAGTGGGAGGTTCCTACGAGCAGTACTTC; CDR3: CASRVRVGGSYEQYF
D: NA; J: TRBJ2-7; V: TRBV18; size: few; DNA: TGTGCCAGCTCACCAGGGGGCCCGGAACGTGAGGAGTACTTC; CDR3: CASSPGGPEREEYF
D: NA; J: TRBJ2-1; V: TRBV18; size: NA; DNA: TGTGCCAGCTCACCATTCGTACCGGGGAAAGGGAACTACAATGAGCAGTTCTTC; CDR3: CASSPFVPGKGNYNEQFF
D: TRBD1; J: TRBJ1-4; V: TRBV9; size: once; DNA: TGTGCCAGCACCAAAGGGGGCACAACTAATGAAAAACTGTTTTTT; CDR3: CASTKGGTTNEKLFF
D: TRBD1; J: TRBJ2-1; V: TRBV7-2; size: NA; DNA: TGTGCCAGCAGCTCAACGGGACAGACATACAATGAGCAGTTCTTC; CDR3: CASSSTGQTYNEQFF
D: TRBD2; J: TRBJ2-3; V: TRBV29-1; size: NA; DNA: TGCAGCGTTTGTCGGGAGGGTGGGTGCACAGATACGCAGTATTTT; CDR3: CSVCREGGCTDTQYF